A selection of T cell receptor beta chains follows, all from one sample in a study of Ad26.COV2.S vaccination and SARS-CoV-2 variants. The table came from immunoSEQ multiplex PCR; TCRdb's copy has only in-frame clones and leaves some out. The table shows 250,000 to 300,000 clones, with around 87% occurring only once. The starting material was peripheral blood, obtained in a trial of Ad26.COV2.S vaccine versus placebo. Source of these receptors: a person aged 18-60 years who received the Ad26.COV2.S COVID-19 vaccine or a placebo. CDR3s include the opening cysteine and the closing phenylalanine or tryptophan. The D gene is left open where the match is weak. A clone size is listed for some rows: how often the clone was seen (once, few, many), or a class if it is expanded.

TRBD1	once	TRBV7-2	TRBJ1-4	TGTGCCAGCAGCCCGGACAGGGTTAATGAAAAACTGTTTTTT	CASSPDRVNEKLFF
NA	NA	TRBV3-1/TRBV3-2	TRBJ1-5	TGTGCCAGCAGCCAAGGGGACCGTAATCAGCCCCAGCATTTT	CASSQGDRNQPQHF
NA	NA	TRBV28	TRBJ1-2	TGTGCCAGCAGTAAAACGGGCTATGGCTACACCTTC	CASSKTGYGYTF
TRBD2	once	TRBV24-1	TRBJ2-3	TGTGCCACCAGTGACTTTAGCGGGGGGGACACAGATACGCAGTATTTT	CATSDFSGGDTDTQYF
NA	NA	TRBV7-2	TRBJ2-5	TGTGCCAGCAGCTTAGTGCGGGACGGGACCCAGTACTTC	CASSLVRDGTQYF
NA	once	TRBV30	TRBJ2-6	TGTGCCTGGAGTCCGGGACACCAATTCTCTGGGGCCAACGTCCTGACTTTC	CAWSPGHQFSGANVLTF
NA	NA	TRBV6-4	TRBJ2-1	TGTGCCAGCAGTGATGCCCCCGTGGGGGAGCAGTTCTTC	CASSDAPVGEQFF
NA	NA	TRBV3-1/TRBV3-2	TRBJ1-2	TGTGCCAGCAGCCAAGATGGGACGGACTTCTATGGCTACACCTTC	CASSQDGTDFYGYTF
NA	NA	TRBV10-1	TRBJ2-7	TGCGCCAGCAGTGACTCGGACAGCTCCTACGAGCAGTACTTC	CASSDSDSSYEQYF
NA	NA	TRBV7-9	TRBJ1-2	TGTGCCAGCAGCCAGGGTCCGGGGCACTATGGCTACACCTTC	CASSQGPGHYGYTF
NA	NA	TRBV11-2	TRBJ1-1	TGTGCCAGCAGCTTACTACAGGGCGGGCTGAACACTGAAGCTTTCTTT	CASSLLQGGLNTEAFF
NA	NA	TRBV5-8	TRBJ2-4	TGTGCCAGCAGCTTTGACGGGGGGCCCCTAGCCAAAAACATTCAGTACTTC	CASSFDGGPLAKNIQYF
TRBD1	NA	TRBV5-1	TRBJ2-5	TGCGCCAGCAGCTTGGCTACAGGGGAAACCCAGTACTTC	CASSLATGETQYF
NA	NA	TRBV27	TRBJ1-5	TGTGCCAGCAGTTTAATAGGACACCTCAATCAGCCCCAGCATTTT	CASSLIGHLNQPQHF
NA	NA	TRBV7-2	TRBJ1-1	TGTGCCAGCAGCTTAGATACCCAGGCTCCCGCTTTCTTT	CASSLDTQAPAFF
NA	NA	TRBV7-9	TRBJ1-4	TGTGCCAGCAGCTATACCGGGGCTAATGAAAAACTGTTTTTT	CASSYTGANEKLFF